Presented here are 30 T cell receptor beta chains from one specimen sequenced in a study of immune evolution from preneoplasia to lung adenocarcinoma. Repertoires were generated with immunoSEQ multiplex PCR, while TCRdb's copy carries only in-frame clones and drops some. The profile covers around 4,100 clones, with 88% appearing a single time and 2.4% taken by the ten largest. The specimen sequenced was FFPE lung adenocarcinoma in situ tissue. These receptors were obtained from a person aged 55-80 years with lung adenocarcinoma.

The genes are TRBV5-1 and TRBJ2-1; 11 bases match TRBD2. Germline CDR1 and CDR2: SGHRS and YFSETQ. With V trimmed by 1 base and J by 10 bases, 7 bases remained unmatched. The CDR3 covers 15 residues. Here the CDR3 reads CASSLSSGGAGEQFF. The CDR3, as DNA: TGCGCCAGCAGCTTGAGTAGCGGGGGGGCCGGGGAGCAGTTCTTC.

The chain has TRBV28 and TRBJ1-2; a possible D gene is TRBD1 (6 bases). The ends were cut back, 2 bases at V and 1 base at J, with 14 bases in the middle. Germline CDR1 MDHEN, CDR2 SYDVKM. CDR3 length equals 16 residues. CDR3 sequence reads: CASSLTATGDNYGYTF. The CDR3 DNA sequence: TGTGCCAGCAGTTTAACGGCGACAGGCGATAACTATGGCTACACCTTC.

The rearrangement joins TRBV15 to TRBJ2-2; D is ambiguous. V was cut by 1 base and J by 7 bases, with 7 bases left in between. The CDR3 runs 13 residues. CDR1 is LNHNV and CDR2 is YYDKDF in the germline V gene (reference sequence). CDR3 in amino acids: CATSRADFGELFF. As DNA, the CDR3 is TGTGCCACCAGCAGAGCGGATTTCGGGGAGCTGTTTTTT.

This clone was counted a single time. The chain employs TRBV19 and TRBJ2-2; 8 bases map to TRBD1. The CDR3 loop spans 14 amino acids. V trimming: 10 bases; J trimming: 3 bases; junction bases outside the gene matches: 7. Germline loops: CDR1 LNHDA, CDR2 SQIVND (reference sequence). CDR3 in DNA: TGTGCCACCTCGACAGGGGACCACACCGGGGAGCTGTTTTTT. It yields the protein CATSTGDHTGELFF.

The chain employs TRBV28 and TRBJ1-5, with TRBD1 as a possible D gene (5 bases). Germline V gives CDR1 MDHEN, CDR2 SYDVKM. The CDR3 is 14 residues long. V gave up 5 bases and J gave up 8 bases, with 16 bases separating them. DNA of the CDR3: TGTGCCAGCAGTCCTGGCAGGGTGTGGGAGCCCCAGCATTTT. Protein sequence: CASSPGRVWEPQHF.

The chain employs TRBV2 and TRBJ2-1, with D uncertain. This CDR3 region has 14 residues. Trimming stripped 3 bases from V and 3 bases from J, with 9 bases between. Germline V gene lookup returns CDR1 SNHLY and CDR2 FYNNEI. The CDR3: CASSDYRNYNEQFF. The CDR3 DNA is TGTGCCAGCAGTGATTACCGGAACTACAATGAGCAGTTCTTC.

The V and J genes are TRBV7-8 and TRBJ2-1; 9 bases map to TRBD1. The germline gives CDR1 SGHVS, CDR2 FQNEAQ. The CDR3 sequence is 17 residues long. The J segment lost 8 bases and the V segment lost 3 bases, leaving 14 bases of the junction unmatched. The CDR3: CASSFSQGQGWVDEQFF. DNA of the CDR3: TGTGCCAGCAGCTTCAGCCAGGGACAGGGATGGGTCGATGAGCAGTTCTTC.

The V gene is TRBV14, the J gene TRBJ2-3, with 9 bases identical to TRBD1. Germline V gene data show CDR1 as SGHDN and CDR2 as FVKESK. V gave up 2 bases and J gave up 0 bases; unmatched junction bases: 3. There are 16 residues in the CDR3. Written as DNA, the CDR3 is TGTGCCAGCAGCCAACCACAGGGGGCCAGCACAGATACGCAGTATTTT. This encodes CASSQPQGASTDTQYF.

The rearrangement links TRBV6-4 to TRBJ1-2; 9 nucleotides line up with TRBD1. The J segment lost 2 bases and the V segment lost 0 bases, leaving 4 bases of the junction unmatched. Looked up from germline, CDR1 is MRHNA and CDR2 is SNTAGT. There are 16 residues in the CDR3. CDR3 sequence reads: CASSDSRQGVNYGYTF. The CDR3 region has the DNA TGTGCCAGCAGTGACTCGAGACAGGGGGTGAACTATGGCTACACCTTC.

This clone was recorded once. J is TRBJ1-1 and V is TRBV28; no clear D. The germline V gene has CDR1 MDHEN and CDR2 SYDVKM. Trimming left V 1 base short and J 8 bases short, with 14 bases between. The CDR3 totals 14 residues. CDR3 sequence reads: CASSLFRVGKEAFF. The CDR3 nucleotides read TGTGCCAGCAGTTTATTCAGAGTAGGGAAGGAAGCTTTCTTT.

The V call is TRBV19, the J call TRBJ1-1, with D possibly being TRBD1 (6 bases). This CDR3 contains 12 residues. The V and J ends lost 7 bases and 6 bases respectively, with 12 bases between them. The germline CDR1 and CDR2 sequences are LNHDA and SQIVND (reference sequence). The CDR3 nucleotides are TGTGCCAGTAAAGCAGGGGAGGCTGAAGCTTTCTTT. This sequence encodes CASKAGEAEAFF.

This clone appeared a single time. The chain joins TRBV27 to TRBJ1-5, with D unresolved. The germline gives CDR1 MNHEY, CDR2 SMNVEV (reference sequence). Trimming removed 6 bases from V and 2 bases from J, with 5 bases in between. The CDR3 runs 12 residues. The CDR3 region is CASRAGNQPQHF. Written as DNA, the CDR3 is TGTGCCAGCAGGGCAGGCAATCAGCCCCAGCATTTT.

The chain uses TRBV9 and TRBJ2-5, with a tentative D call TRBD2 (7 bases). The V end lost 0 bases, the J end lost 5 bases, and 14 bases lay between the germline ends. In germline, CDR1 is SGDLS, CDR2 YYNGEE. The CDR3 is 15 amino acids. Here the CDR3 DNA reads TGTGCCAGCAGCGTAGCCGGGGGGCCATTGGAGACCCAGTACTTC. It translates to CASSVAGGPLETQYF.

The chain carries TRBV7-3 and TRBJ2-3; D might be TRBD1 or TRBD2, each matching 5 bases. The CDR3 is 14 amino acids. Germline V gives CDR1 SGHTA, CDR2 FQGTGA. Deletions cut 2 bases from V and 4 bases from J, with 10 bases between. CDR3 sequence reads: CASSLWGWADTQYF. CDR3 DNA: TGTGCCAGCAGCTTATGGGGGTGGGCAGATACGCAGTATTTT.

J is TRBJ2-3 and V is TRBV12-5; possibly TRBD2 for D (5 bases). The CDR3 has 15 residues. CDR1 is LGHNT, CDR2 FRNRAP, per germline. The V and J ends lost 1 base and 4 bases respectively, with 12 bases between them. The CDR3 DNA reads as TGTGCTAGTGGTTTGGACCAAGGGAGCCCAGATACGCAGTATTTT. This translates into CASGLDQGSPDTQYF.

DNA of the CDR3: TGTGCCAGCAGACGCGGGCGGGAAACAGATACGCAGTATTTT. The encoded protein is CASRRGRETDTQYF. This chain connects TRBV5-4 to TRBJ2-3; perhaps TRBD2 as D (6 bases). Between the trimmed V and J ends, which lost 5 bases and 3 bases, there was a span of 13 bases. The length of the CDR3 is 14 residues. Germline CDR1 is SGHNT and CDR2 is YYREEE (reference sequence).

CDR3 region: CASSLWIGQTHEQYF. DNA for the CDR3: TGTGCCAGCAGTTTATGGATCGGACAGACCCACGAGCAGTACTTC. V is TRBV28 and J is TRBJ2-7; tentative D call: TRBD1 (6 bases). The CDR3 loop spans 15 amino acids. Germline V gene sequence: CDR1 MDHEN, CDR2 SYDVKM. V was trimmed by 0 bases and J by 5 bases, leaving 14 bases between them.

V is TRBV7-2 and J is TRBJ1-1; D unresolved. V was pared by 4 bases and J by 2 bases, with 8 bases between. CDR1 is SGHTA and CDR2 is FQGNSA in the germline V gene. The CDR3 totals 13 residues. The CDR3 spells CASSWGYNTEAFF. CDR3 sequence (DNA): TGTGCCAGCAGCTGGGGATACAACACTGAAGCTTTCTTT. Full variable domain (rest looked up from reference TRBV7-2 and TRBJ1-1): GAGVSQSPSNKVTEKGKDVELRCDPISGHTALYWYRQSLGQGLEFLIYFQGNSAPDKSGLPSDRFSAERTGGSVSTLTIQRTQQEDSAVYLCASSWGYNTEAFFGQGTRLTVV.

V is TRBV6-6 and J is TRBJ2-2; 8 nucleotides line up with TRBD1. Germline V lookup: CDR1 MNHNY, CDR2 SVGAGI (reference sequence). The V gene end was trimmed by 4 bases and the J gene end by 7 bases; junction bases not matched to a gene: 8. The CDR3 length is 15 residues. Here the CDR3 DNA reads TGTGCCAGCAGTTCCAGGCAGGGGGCCGGCGGGGAGCTGTTTTTT. It specifies CASSSRQGAGGELFF.

In this sample, this clone is large (0.1 to 1%). This rearrangement joins TRBV15 to TRBJ2-5, with 8 bases lining up with TRBD1. The CDR3 runs to 15 residues. V shed 6 bases and J 5 bases; nucleotides not matched to a gene: 11. Germline V gene data show CDR1 as LNHNV and CDR2 as YYDKDF (reference sequence). The CDR3 loop reads CATRVGQGARETQYF. Here the CDR3 DNA reads TGTGCCACCAGAGTTGGGCAGGGGGCGCGGGAGACCCAGTACTTC.

This CDR3 is CAWSSGDFWGKLFF. CDR3 in DNA: TGTGCCTGGAGTTCGGGCGACTTTTGGGGAAAACTGTTTTTT. The chain is built from TRBV30 and TRBJ1-4; no clear D gene. Germline V CDR1 and CDR2: GTSNPN, SVGIG (reference sequence). The V and J ends lost 2 bases and 10 bases respectively, with 17 bases between them. This CDR3 contains 14 residues.

V and J are TRBV25-1 and TRBJ2-3, with D uncertain. CDR3 size: 13 residues. Trimming removed 6 bases from V and 0 bases from J, with 7 bases in between. The germline V gene has CDR1 MGHDK and CDR2 SYGVNS. CDR3 bases: TGTGCCAGCAGAGCGCTGAGCACAGATACGCAGTATTTT. It codes for CASRALSTDTQYF.

The V and J genes are TRBV30 and TRBJ1-1; D is unresolved. Trimming removed 3 bases at V and 6 bases at J, with 14 bases between. Germline CDR1 reads GTSNPN; CDR2 reads SVGIG (reference sequence). This CDR3 has 13 amino acids. CDR3 sequence: CAWRLGLNSEAFF. For the CDR3, the DNA is TGTGCCTGGAGGTTAGGCCTTAACTCTGAAGCTTTCTTT.

The chain is built from TRBV9 and TRBJ1-5, with D maybe TRBD1 (6 bases). Germline V gene sequence: CDR1 SGDLS, CDR2 YYNGEE. V was shortened by 3 bases and J by 6 bases, with 10 bases between the two germline ends. CDR3 size: 13 residues. Here the CDR3 reads CASSATQGQPQHF. The CDR3 DNA is TGTGCCAGCAGCGCAACACAGGGTCAGCCCCAGCATTTT.

V usage is TRBV15 and J usage is TRBJ2-7, with D hard to call. The V and J ends lost 2 bases and 3 bases respectively, with 17 bases between them. The length of the CDR3 is 16 residues. Per germline, CDR1 LNHNV and CDR2 YYDKDF (reference sequence). The CDR3 DNA follows: TGTGCCACCAGCAGAAATACCCCCGGAAAGGGCTACGAGCAGTACTTC. Translating gives CATSRNTPGKGYEQYF.

The rearrangement joins TRBV23-1 to TRBJ1-1; D gene unclear. TRBV23-1 is an open reading frame whose function is uncertain. Trimming shortened V by 9 bases and J by 4 bases, and 15 bases separated the two germline ends. This CDR3 contains 13 residues. CDR3: CARPRTSATEAFF. The CDR3 bases are TGCGCCAGGCCCCGAACGTCTGCCACTGAAGCTTTCTTT.

The chain couples TRBV25-1 to TRBJ1-1, with unresolved D. The V gene lost 7 bases and the J gene lost 3 bases, with 15 bases spanning the gap. Germline V gene data show CDR1 as MGHDK and CDR2 as SYGVNS. This CDR3 has 14 residues. CDR3 amino acids: CASISGFRDTEAFF. The CDR3 DNA reads as TGTGCCAGCATATCTGGTTTTAGGGACACTGAAGCTTTCTTT.

This rearrangement joins TRBV7-9 to TRBJ2-6; either TRBD1 or TRBD2 may fit D (5 bases each). This CDR3 spans 16 amino acids. The germline V and J ends were trimmed by 8 bases and 0 bases, with 14 bases remaining between them. CDR1 and CDR2 from the germline V gene are SEHNR and FQNEAQ (reference sequence). CDR3 sequence (DNA): TGTGCCAGCCGATGGGACGTCAGCTCTGGGGCCAACGTCCTGACTTTC. This codes for CASRWDVSSGANVLTF.

This chain joins TRBV7-9 and TRBJ2-3, with 7 nucleotides matching TRBD2. J gave up 0 bases and V 1 base, and 1 base lay outside the gene matches. Germline V CDR1 and CDR2: SEHNR, FQNEAQ (reference sequence). This CDR3 is 15 amino acids long. The CDR3: CASSLERGSTDTQYF. DNA of the CDR3: TGTGCCAGCAGCTTAGAGCGGGGTAGCACAGATACGCAGTATTTT. Drawing the rest from reference TRBV7-9 and TRBJ2-3, the complete variable domain is DTGVSQNPRHKITKRGQNVTFRCDPISEHNRLYWYRQTLGQGPEFLTYFQNEAQLEKSRLLSDRFSAERPKGSFSTLEIQRTEQGDSAMYLCASSLERGSTDTQYFGPGTRLTVL.

The rearrangement links TRBV19 to TRBJ1-1; 11 nucleotides match TRBD1. CDR1 and CDR2 (germline): LNHDA, SQIVND (reference sequence). J gave up 5 bases and V 3 bases, and 5 bases lay outside the gene matches. This CDR3 has 15 residues. The CDR3 sequence: CASSIGQGARTEAFF. CDR3 coding DNA: TGTGCCAGTAGTATCGGACAGGGGGCAAGGACTGAAGCTTTCTTT.